This entry concerns a single T cell receptor (beta chain). Its antigen is still unknown. Time point of the sample: week 47, end of study. Vaccinated patients received 300 ug of mutant IDH1 20-mer peptide per dose, with topical imiquimod. The protocol was immunoSEQ multiplex PCR, while the TCRdb copy is restricted to in-frame clones and leaves out a portion. The sample has tens of thousands of clones; around 86% are singletons. The sample belongs to a study of a mutant IDH1 vaccine in newly diagnosed glioma. Study information: Patients got their first vaccination 4-6 weeks after radiotherapy alone, or with temozolomide cycles.

V shed 6 bases and J shed 0 bases, with 15 bases lying between them. Germline CDR1 is SGHRS and CDR2 is YFSETQ. This CDR3 is built from 15 residues. This specimen was PBMCs, taken from a glioma patient whose treatment included an IDH1 peptide vaccine. The chain has TRBV5-1 and TRBJ1-1, with D perhaps matching TRBD1 (6 bases). The sequence derives from a man aged 30 to 45 with glioma. The CDR3 is CASTLGGGMNTEAFF. The CDR3 bases are TGCGCCAGCACCCTCGGAGGGGGTATGAACACTGAAGCTTTCTTT.